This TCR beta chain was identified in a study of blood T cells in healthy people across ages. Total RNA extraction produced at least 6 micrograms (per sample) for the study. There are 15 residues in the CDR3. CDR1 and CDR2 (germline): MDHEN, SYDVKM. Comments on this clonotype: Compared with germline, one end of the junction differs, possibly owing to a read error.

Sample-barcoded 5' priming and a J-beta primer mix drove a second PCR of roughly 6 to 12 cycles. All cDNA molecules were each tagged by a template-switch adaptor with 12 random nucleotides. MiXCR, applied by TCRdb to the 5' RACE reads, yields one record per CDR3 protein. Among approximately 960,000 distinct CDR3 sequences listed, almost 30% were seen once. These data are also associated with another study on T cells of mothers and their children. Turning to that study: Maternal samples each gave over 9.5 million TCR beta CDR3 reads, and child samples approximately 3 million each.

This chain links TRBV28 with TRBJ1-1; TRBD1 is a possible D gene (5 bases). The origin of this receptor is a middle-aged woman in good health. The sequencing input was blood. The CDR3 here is CASSLLAGSNTVAFF. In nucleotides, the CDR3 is TGTGCCAGCAGTTTATTGGCAGGGTCGAACACTGTAGCTTTCTTT.